This TCR beta chain was found in a study of T-cell memory formation after mild COVID-19 (dated by TCRdb to the early 2020s). Concerning the study at large: TCR sequence clusters from the two donors were largely donor specific. In two donors, T-cell clones that expanded and contracted after mild COVID-19 were followed by sequencing TCRalpha and TCRbeta repertoires longitudinally. Two young, previously healthy adult volunteers, one female and one male, were included in the cohort.

Comment on this clonotype: No antigen is known for it. Base qualities are not recorded, but no much larger clone differs from it by a single base.

What the authors observed across the whole study: The second-wave clones that peaked on day 37 were not confirmed to be SARS-CoV-2 specific. Some responding clones were detected in pre-infection memory, suggesting pre-existing cross-reactive memory T cells joined the SARS-CoV-2 response. Only two mild cases were covered in the study, and larger cohorts including severe cases with pre-infection samples were considered necessary. Contracting CD4+ clones were located mainly in the CM and EM memory subsets, whereas CD8+ clones were found to be enriched in EMRA. Clones contracting from day 15 to 85 had balanced CD4/CD8 phenotypes, while a second wave expanding from day 15 to 37 was biased towards CD4+.

The CDR3 measures 14 amino acids from cysteine to phenylalanine. The DNA shown is the 42-base CDR3, in frame from base 1. CDR1 and CDR2, per the germline V gene, are ENHRY and SYGVKD. The junction shows trimming of 0 bases on V and 7 bases on J, plus 11 bases between the germline ends. Ficoll-Paque density gradient centrifugation was the method used to isolate PBMCs. Sequencer: Illumina NovaSeq 6000. TCRalpha and TCRbeta cDNA libraries were constructed by 5'RACE with constant-segment primers, with sample barcodes and unique molecular identifiers being introduced. Trizol reagent was used to extract RNA from every sample. Amplification of the libraries took two PCR steps, and the second step added a second sample barcode plus Illumina TruSeq adapters. Sequencing of libraries was performed on an Illumina NovaSeq with 2 x 150 bp paired-end reads. As for the authors' bioinformatics: Demultiplexing of reads and collapsing into UMI-guided consensus sequences were performed with migec v1.2.7. With mixcr v2.1.11, UMI consensuses were aligned to TRA and TRB V and J templates and assembled into clonotypes. A clonotype was counted as expanded or contracted only if both edgeR and NoisET called the change significant, with noise models trained on biological replicates. For edgeR calls, the cutoffs were a false discovery rate-adjusted p below 0.01 and a log2 fold-change threshold of 1. As an exploratory analysis of dynamics, PCA with hierarchical clustering was applied to max-normalized trajectories of the 1000 most abundant clonotypes. Separately sequenced CD4+ and CD8+ repertoires were used to assign a CD4 or CD8 phenotype to each responding clone. TCRdb trimmed public reads at Q25 via fastp, called clones via MiXCR and kept in-frame beta chains. Under each unique CDR3 protein, matching rows form one entry showing the most common genes and DNA. The V and J calls reflect TCRdb's pipeline rather than the authors' work. The sample has approximately 260,000 distinct CDR3 sequences on record, about 20% of them singletons. The ten largest make up 20% to 25% of the sample.

In this chain, TRBV10-3 is recombined with TRBJ2-3; the D region possibly corresponds to TRBD2 (5 bases align). Sequenced material: PBMCs or a T cell subset sorted from them (not recorded which). This clonotype was sampled from a man younger than 35 who had mild COVID-19 (a few samples of this study predate the infection). The sample titles of this study are shuffled in the database, so cell type and time point are left out; the donor was told from shared clones. CDR3 sequence: CAISESEEGYTQYF. The DNA reads TGTGCCATCAGTGAGTCGGAGGAAGGGTATACGCAGTATTTT.